This T cell receptor beta chain was sequenced for a study of post-analysis software for immune sequencing data. Unique molecular identifiers featured in each of the TCR beta cDNA libraries. TCRdb independently ran MiXCR on the PCR reads; one entry per CDR3 protein. Of hundreds of thousands of distinct CDR3 sequences detected, around 64% appear once; the ten largest clones hold 11%. This clonotype showed up just a few times. What it recognizes is unknown. Findings of the study overall: Comparison of patients with controls showed five TRBV segments more frequent in patients, TRBV5-6, TRBV5-1 and TRBV20-1 among them.

The CDR3 loop spans 13 amino acids. V shed 6 bases and J 4 bases; nucleotides not matched to a gene: 8. Germline-derived CDR1 and CDR2 are SQVTM and ANQGSEA. The receptor was isolated from a girl aged 2 to 9 with multiple sclerosis. The sequenced sample consisted of blood. The chain combines TRBV29-1 with TRBJ2-5, with 7 bases identical to TRBD2. CDR3 in amino acids: CSVRLASGETQYF. The CDR3 coding sequence is TGCAGCGTAAGACTAGCCTCCGGAGAGACCCAGTACTTC. Variable domain in full (rest from reference TRBV29-1 and TRBJ2-5): SAVISQKPSRDICQRGTSLTIQCQVDSQVTMMFWYRQQPGQSLTLIATANQGSEATYESGFVIDKFPISRPNLTFSTLTVSNMSPEDSSIYLCSVRLASGETQYFGPGTRLLVL.